This TCR beta chain is drawn from a study of blood T cells in healthy people across ages (dated by TCRdb to between 2014 and 2017). In the study overall: In model experiments, roughly one uniquely barcoded TCR beta cDNA molecule per two T cells was captured by template switching. The study measured age-related changes in TCR beta repertoire diversity using deep sequencing normalized with unique cDNA molecular identifiers. Donors were grouped into four age groups: young (average 16 years), middle-aged (roughly 38), aged (around 56) and long-lived (roughly 80). To avoid experimental bias, donors of different ages were randomly spread across the sequencing lanes. Using the same blood draw, the study looked at two additional independent replicas of 1 million unique cDNA reads for two donors, one aged 18 to 30 and the other aged 80 or older.

The research as a whole found: Estimates of total diversity based on one million sequenced T cells were considered lower bounds and underestimates. Donor CMV infection status was unknown, potentially confounding age-related changes in expanded clonotypes. Since profiling was done on bulk unsorted PBMCs, naive and antigen-experienced compartments could not be conclusively compared. The percentage of naive T cells measured by flow cytometry correlated strongly with observed TCR beta diversity. As age increased, observed TCR beta diversity per million T cells dropped in a roughly linear way, and a significant reduction was already evident by age around 41. Compared with the aged group, more naive CD4+ T cells, fewer expanded clones and increased TCR diversity were shown by the long-lived group, suggesting age selection.

As concerns this clonotype: The antigen it recognizes is unknown. No much larger clonotype is one base removed from it; base qualities were not supplied.

CDR3 length: 15 amino acids, cysteine to phenylalanine. The kept DNA is CDR3 alone, 45 bases in frame from the first base. V is reduced by 1 base and J by 1 base, leaving a spacing of 12 bases between them. For CDR1 and CDR2, the germline V gene (reference sequence) lists DFQATT and SNEGSKA. The donors were a few dozen Caucasian individuals from Russia, aged roughly 6 to 100 years, who were systemically healthy. Each donor gave roughly 11 milliliters of peripheral blood, drawn into EDTA-treated Vacutainer tubes. Ficoll-Paque density-gradient centrifugation was used to isolate PBMCs, with at least 6 million per sample. Trizol reagent was used to extract total RNA from the PBMCs, yielding at least 6 micrograms per sample. For every donor, an aliquot of PBMCs went through flow cytometry to measure the percentages of naive CD45RAhigh/CD27high T cells. The library was obtained by 5' RACE. The sequencer was an Illumina HiSeq 2500. A second roughly 6 to 11 cycle PCR used a sample-barcoded 5' primer and a J-beta primer mix. A template-switch 5' adaptor carrying 12 random nucleotides introduced a unique molecular identifier onto each TCR beta cDNA molecule. Each sample yielded at least 2.5 million CDR3-containing paired-end reads. First-strand cDNA was synthesized from all RNA with the Mint cDNA synthesis kit, primed by a TRBC-specific oligonucleotide. Following uracil-DNA glycosylase treatment, all cDNA underwent a first 18-cycle PCR with the universal primers M1SS and BC2_uni_R. In the authors' own workflow: For normalization, 1 million high-quality reads, each with a distinct molecular identifier, were randomly selected from each sample. Reads with shared molecular identifiers were discarded instead of being binned into consensus sequences. MiTCR, run with a Q25 quality threshold and the strictest error-elimination algorithm, handled CDR3 identification, clonotype clustering and error correction. A nonparametric unseen species model with Euler transformation was used to estimate lower-bound total TCR beta diversity. Through fastp at Q25 and MiXCR, TCRdb rebuilt clones from the public reads, retaining in-frame beta chains. Merged by CDR3 protein, the rows form single entries marked with the most common genes and DNA. The V and J calls come from TCRdb's annotation, not from the publication. The sample profile shows about 1.8 million distinct CDR3 sequences; just under 50% of them were found once. The top ten hold over 2% of the sample.

The sequenced sample was blood. The sequence derives from a woman aged 35 to 49 in good health. Here the chain combines TRBV20-1 and TRBJ2-3; the D segment could be TRBD2, given 5 matching bases. Read as DNA, the sequence is TGCAGTGCTAGAGTCCCTAGCTGGGGCACAGATACGCAGTATTTT. This sequence encodes CSARVPSWGTDTQYF.